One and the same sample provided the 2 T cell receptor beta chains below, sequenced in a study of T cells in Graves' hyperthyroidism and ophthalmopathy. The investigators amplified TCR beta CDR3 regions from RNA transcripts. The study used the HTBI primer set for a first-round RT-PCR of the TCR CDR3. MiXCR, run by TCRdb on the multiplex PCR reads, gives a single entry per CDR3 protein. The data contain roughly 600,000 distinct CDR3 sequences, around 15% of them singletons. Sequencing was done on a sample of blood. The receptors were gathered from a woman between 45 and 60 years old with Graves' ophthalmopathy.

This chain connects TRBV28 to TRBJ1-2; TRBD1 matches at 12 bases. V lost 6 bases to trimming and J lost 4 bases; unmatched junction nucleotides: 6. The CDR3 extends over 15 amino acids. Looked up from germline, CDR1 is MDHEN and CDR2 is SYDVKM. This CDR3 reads CASRAGTGGIYGYTF. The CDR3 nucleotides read TGTGCCAGCAGGGCCGGGACAGGGGGCATCTATGGCTACACCTTC.

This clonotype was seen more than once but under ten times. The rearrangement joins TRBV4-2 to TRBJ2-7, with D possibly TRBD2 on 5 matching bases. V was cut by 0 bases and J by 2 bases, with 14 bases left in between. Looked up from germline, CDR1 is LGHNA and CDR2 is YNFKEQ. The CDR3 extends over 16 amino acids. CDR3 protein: CASSQDRASLTYEQYF. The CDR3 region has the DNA TGTGCCAGCAGCCAAGATAGGGCTAGCTTGACCTACGAGCAGTACTTC.